The 20 T cell receptor beta chains below all came from one sample that was sequenced in a study of blood T cell repertoires in COVID-19. This table comes from immunoSEQ multiplex PCR, and its TCRdb copy is limited to in-frame clones, with some not included. Seen here are over 70,000 clones, roughly 89% observed once, and the top ten hold around 4.7%. Sequencing was carried out using peripheral blood. The receptor set was obtained from a woman older than 75 with active or convalescent COVID-19.

This chain uses TRBV27 with TRBJ1-6; D is undetermined. This CDR3 is built from 14 residues. CDR1 is MNHEY and CDR2 is SMNVEV in the germline V gene (reference sequence). Trimming left V 2 bases short and J 4 bases short, with 6 bases between. The CDR3 protein is CASSLEGYNSPLHF. CDR3 nucleotides: TGTGCCAGCAGTTTAGAGGGATATAATTCACCCCTCCACTTT.

The rearrangement uses TRBV19 and TRBJ1-5; 7 nucleotides line up with TRBD1. The germline V gene has CDR1 LNHDA and CDR2 SQIVND (reference sequence). V lost 4 bases and J lost 6; bases outside the gene matches: 6. The CDR3 length is 14 residues. The CDR3 sequence: CASSTDRVGQPQHF. The CDR3 DNA follows: TGTGCCAGTAGTACCGACAGGGTCGGTCAGCCCCAGCATTTT. Drawing the rest from reference TRBV19 and TRBJ1-5, the complete variable domain is DGGITQSPKYLFRKEGQNVTLSCEQNLNHDAMYWYRQDPGQGLRLIYYSQIVNDFQKGDIAEGYSVSREKKESFPLTVTSAQKNPTAFYLCASSTDRVGQPQHFGDGTRLSIL.

V and J are TRBV14 and TRBJ1-1; D possibly corresponds to TRBD1 (5 bases). The germline gives CDR1 SGHDN, CDR2 FVKESK. The CDR3 loop spans 15 amino acids. The V end lost 4 bases, the J end lost 1 base, and 13 bases lay between the germline ends. CDR3 sequence reads: CASSPRDWSNTEAFF. The CDR3 nucleotides read TGTGCCAGCAGCCCCCGGGACTGGTCGAACACTGAAGCTTTCTTT.

The genes are TRBV28 and TRBJ2-7; the D is unclear. From germline, CDR1 is MDHEN and CDR2 SYDVKM. Trimming removed 6 bases at V and 4 bases at J, with 13 bases between. The length of the CDR3 is 13 residues. The CDR3 spells CASSPLPGYEQYF. CDR3 nucleotide sequence: TGTGCCAGCAGCCCCCTCCCCGGTTACGAGCAGTACTTC.

The V and J genes are TRBV7-2 and TRBJ2-2, with TRBD1 matching 8 bases. The V and J ends lost 5 bases and 5 bases, in that order; junction bases with no gene match: 10. The CDR3 totals 16 residues. The V gene's germline CDR1 is SGHTA and CDR2 FQGNSA. The CDR3 spells CASSGRQGPGTGELFF. CDR3 sequence (DNA): TGTGCCAGCAGCGGACGACAGGGGCCTGGGACCGGGGAGCTGTTTTTT.

The rearrangement uses TRBV6-6 and TRBJ2-7, with TRBD2 matching over 14 bases. Germline assignment: CDR1 MNHNY and CDR2 SVGAGI (reference sequence). Unmatched junction bases numbered 9, after V lost 7 bases and J lost 4 bases. The CDR3 totals 16 residues. This CDR3 is CASTLRTSGRRYEQYF. CDR3 bases: TGTGCCAGCACCCTCCGGACTAGCGGGAGGAGGTACGAGCAGTACTTC.

This chain links TRBV4-3 with TRBJ1-2; D is unclear. The germline V and J ends were trimmed by 1 base and 8 bases, with 11 bases remaining between them. CDR3 length: 13 residues. Germline V lookup: CDR1 LGHNA, CDR2 YSLEER. CDR3 bases: TGCGCCAGCAGCCAAGGGAGAACGGGGGGCTACACCTTC. It specifies CASSQGRTGGYTF.

J is TRBJ1-2 and V is TRBV7-9; 7 nucleotides agree with TRBD1. Trimming cost V 1 base and J 0 bases; bases outside gene matches: 5. This CDR3 spans 16 amino acids. The germline gives CDR1 SEHNR, CDR2 FQNEAQ (reference sequence). The CDR3 nucleotides read TGTGCCAGCAGCTTAGAACGACAGGGAGCTAACTATGGCTACACCTTC. It specifies CASSLERQGANYGYTF.

CDR3 sequence (DNA): TGTGCCAGCAGCTCTGACAATTATCAGCCCCAGCATTTT. Encoded protein: CASSSDNYQPQHF. The V and J genes are TRBV7-2 and TRBJ1-5, with D unclear. Germline loops: CDR1 SGHTA, CDR2 FQGNSA. The germline V and J ends were trimmed by 4 bases and 5 bases, with 9 bases remaining between them. The CDR3 is 13 amino acids. Using reference TRBV7-2 and TRBJ1-5 for the parts outside the CDR3, the full variable domain is GAGVSQSPSNKVTEKGKDVELRCDPISGHTALYWYRQSLGQGLEFLIYFQGNSAPDKSGLPSDRFSAERTGGSVSTLTIQRTQQEDSAVYLCASSSDNYQPQHFGDGTRLSIL.

This chain joins TRBV6-1 and TRBJ1-1; tentative D call: TRBD1 (5 bases). Germline CDR1 and CDR2: MNHNS and SASEGT. This CDR3 comprises 14 residues. V lost 5 bases and J lost 5, with 15 bases in between. The CDR3 DNA reads as TGTGCCAGCAGTTTACGGGGGATACGGACTGAAGCTTTCTTT. As protein: CASSLRGIRTEAFF.

The rearrangement uses TRBV20-1 and TRBJ2-1, with D unresolved. The CDR3 loop spans 10 amino acids. Germline V lookup: CDR1 DFQATT, CDR2 SNEGSKA (reference sequence). V shed 5 bases and J shed 4 bases, with 3 bases lying between them. CDR3: CSAYYNEQFF. In DNA, the CDR3 is TGCAGTGCTTATTACAATGAGCAGTTCTTC.

The chain uses TRBV28 and TRBJ1-5; D is undetermined. Germline CDR1 is MDHEN and CDR2 is SYDVKM. The CDR3 is 14 amino acids. V gave up 4 bases and J gave up 0 bases, with 7 bases separating them. The CDR3 reads CASSWSYSNQPQHF. CDR3 nucleotides: TGTGCCAGCAGTTGGTCCTATAGCAATCAGCCCCAGCATTTT.

The V and J genes are TRBV28 and TRBJ1-1, with 11 bases matching TRBD1. The CDR3 covers 17 residues. Germline V CDR1 and CDR2: MDHEN, SYDVKM. J lost 5 bases, V lost 1 base, and 9 bases had no gene match. CDR3 DNA: TGTGCCAGCAGTTTATTCGGACAGGGGGCGGCGGGTACTGAAGCTTTCTTT. Residues: CASSLFGQGAAGTEAFF.

V gene TRBV10-1 combines with J gene TRBJ2-7; D remains unclear. In germline, CDR1 is WNHNN, CDR2 SYGVQD (reference sequence). This CDR3 has 14 residues. V was cut by 3 bases and J by 2 bases, with 11 bases left in between. In DNA, the CDR3 is TGCGCCAGCAGTGAATCCAGGCCACCCTACGAGCAGTACTTC. This gives the protein CASSESRPPYEQYF.

This chain joins TRBV29-1 and TRBJ2-3; the D is unclear. This CDR3 contains 14 residues. The V end was cut by 6 bases, the J end by 3 bases, with 16 bases between. CDR1 is SQVTM and CDR2 is ANQGSEA in the germline V gene. The DNA for the CDR3 is TGCAGCGTCGAACGTCTCCCGGAGACAGATACGCAGTATTTT. Amino acid sequence: CSVERLPETDTQYF.

In this sample, this clone turned up once. The chain uses TRBV6-5 and TRBJ2-7; no definite D call. The CDR3 loop spans 11 amino acids. Trimming pared 8 bases from V and 6 bases from J, leaving 11 bases between. CDR1 is MNHEY and CDR2 is SVGAGI in the germline V gene. The chain's CDR3 is CASLLEFEQYF. The CDR3 DNA sequence: TGTGCCAGCCTCCTGGAGTTCGAGCAGTACTTC.

About this clone itself: This specimen includes other DNA sequences encoding the same CDR3. The chain carries TRBV5-1 and TRBJ2-3; TRBD2 matches at 8 bases. Germline loops: CDR1 SGHRS, CDR2 YFSETQ. CDR3 length: 14 residues. V was pared by 4 bases and J by 2 bases, with 3 bases of the junction left unmatched. CDR3 DNA: TGCGCCAGCAGCCCGGGGGGGTACACAGATACGCAGTATTTT. Amino acids: CASSPGGYTDTQYF.

The chain uses TRBV28 and TRBJ2-5; D perhaps matches TRBD1 (6 bases). Germline V gives CDR1 MDHEN, CDR2 SYDVKM. With 6 bases removed from V and 0 bases from J, the gap between germline ends came to 14 bases. The CDR3 covers 15 residues. The DNA for the CDR3 is TGTGCCAGCAGCGTGCCCGGGACAAACCAAGAGACCCAGTACTTC. It is translated as CASSVPGTNQETQYF.

This chain joins TRBV29-1 and TRBJ1-1; D gene unclear. The CDR3 runs 13 residues. V was cut by 3 bases and J by 4 bases, with 12 bases left in between. CDR1 SQVTM and CDR2 ANQGSEA come from the germline V gene. The CDR3 sequence is CSVDEQVGTEAFF. CDR3 nucleotides: TGCAGCGTTGATGAGCAGGTGGGCACTGAAGCTTTCTTT. The entire variable domain, with the rest obtained from reference TRBV29-1 and TRBJ1-1, is as follows: SAVISQKPSRDICQRGTSLTIQCQVDSQVTMMFWYRQQPGQSLTLIATANQGSEATYESGFVIDKFPISRPNLTFSTLTVSNMSPEDSSIYLCSVDEQVGTEAFFGQGTRLTVV.

Turning to this clone: One end of the junction fails to match germline, which may point to a read error. The chain has TRBV28 and TRBJ1-4; D is unclear. Germline CDR1 reads MDHEN; CDR2 reads SYDVKM. The CDR3 is made up of 15 amino acids. The CDR3 nucleotides read TGTGCCAGCATTCGCTTGAGCAACTCTAAGGAAAAACTGTTTTTT. Encoded protein: CASIRLSNSKEKLFF.